Below are 18 T cell receptor beta chains sequenced from a single sample in a study of OX40 agonist ivuxolimab in advanced cancers. Only in-frame clones appear in the TCRdb table, and some are missing; sequencing was by immunoSEQ multiplex PCR. The data show about 54,000 clones, roughly 90% seen once. The specimen comprised CD4+ or CD8+ T cells sorted from blood, sampled in a trial of the OX40 agonist ivuxolimab. These receptors originate from an adult with an advanced solid tumor such as melanoma, head and neck, liver or kidney cancer.

The chain has TRBV2 and TRBJ1-5; D remains ambiguous. Trimming took off 0 bases at V and 0 bases at J, with 6 bases between the two ends. The CDR3 has 15 residues. Germline V lookup: CDR1 SNHLY, CDR2 FYNNEI. CDR3 amino acids: CASSEAEYSNQPQHF. As DNA, the CDR3 is TGTGCCAGCAGTGAAGCGGAGTATAGCAATCAGCCCCAGCATTTT.

The rearrangement links TRBV6-5 to TRBJ1-3; 8 bases agree with TRBD1. CDR1 is MNHEY, CDR2 SVGAGI, per germline. This CDR3 region has 15 residues. V trimming: 4 bases; J trimming: 3 bases; junction bases outside the gene matches: 5. This chain's CDR3 is CASSSGGAYGNTIYF. The CDR3 DNA sequence: TGTGCCAGCAGTTCAGGGGGCGCCTATGGAAACACCATATATTTT.

On this clone itself: One end of the junction does not line up with germline, which may come from a read error. This chain connects TRBV7-7 to TRBJ2-2; D is uncertain. Germline values: CDR1 SSHAT, CDR2 FNYEAQ (reference sequence). The CDR3 is made up of 12 amino acids. CDR3 loop: CASSLSPGELFF. The CDR3 DNA follows: TGTGCTAGCAGCTTATCTCCGGGGGAGCTGTTTTTT.

This clone was picked up one time. The chain joins TRBV19 to TRBJ2-5, with TRBD1 matching over 7 bases. CDR1 and CDR2 from the germline V gene are LNHDA and SQIVND (reference sequence). Trimming removed 5 bases from V and 4 bases from J; junction bases left unmatched: 7. The CDR3 covers 14 residues. The CDR3 reads CASSGTAASETQYF. DNA for the CDR3: TGTGCCAGTAGTGGGACAGCGGCCTCAGAGACCCAGTACTTC.

V is TRBV27 and J is TRBJ1-5; D ambiguous. The germline V and J ends were trimmed by 3 bases and 4 bases, with 7 bases remaining between them. Germline CDR1 reads MNHEY; CDR2 reads SMNVEV (reference sequence). The CDR3 contains 13 residues. The CDR3, as DNA: TGTGCCAGCAGTTTTCGGGTTAATCAGCCCCAGCATTTT. It encodes CASSFRVNQPQHF.

The CDR3, as DNA: TGCGCCAGCAGGGACTTCACCGGGGAGCTGTTTTTT. Its protein product is CASRDFTGELFF. The rearrangement uses TRBV5-1 and TRBJ2-2, with D tentatively TRBD2 (5 bases). Germline V gene lookup returns CDR1 SGHRS and CDR2 YFSETQ. V gave up 5 bases and J gave up 4 bases, with 6 bases separating them. CDR3 size: 12 residues.

The chain joins TRBV15 to TRBJ2-3; TRBD2 might be the D (6 bases). V lost 2 bases to trimming and J lost 13 bases, with 22 bases between them. This CDR3 region has 15 residues. Germline lookup yields CDR1 LNHNV and CDR2 YYDKDF (reference sequence). The CDR3 coding sequence is TGTGCCACCAGCAGACCCCCGGGGGACGGACGGGTTAAGTATTTT. This codes for CATSRPPGDGRVKYF.

The chain uses TRBV15 and TRBJ1-4; tentatively, D is TRBD1 (5 bases). V was shortened by 3 bases and J by 13 bases, with 21 bases between the two germline ends. CDR3 size: 15 residues. Germline loops: CDR1 LNHNV, CDR2 YYDKDF (reference sequence). CDR3 residues: CATSRGDPDARGLFF. The CDR3 DNA is TGTGCCACCAGCAGGGGGGACCCGGACGCAAGGGGACTGTTTTTT.

This clone was detected once. V is TRBV2 and J is TRBJ2-7, with 13 positions matching TRBD2. This CDR3 is built from 17 residues. Unmatched junction bases numbered 14, after V lost 6 bases and J lost 6 bases. Germline V lookup: CDR1 SNHLY, CDR2 FYNNEI. CDR3 nucleotide sequence: TGTGCCAGCAGGTTACTAGCGGGGGGGCACCCTCTCGGCGAGCAGTACTTC. This encodes CASRLLAGGHPLGEQYF.

The chain couples TRBV9 to TRBJ1-3; weak D call: TRBD1 (6 bases). Germline V gives CDR1 SGDLS, CDR2 YYNGEE. The CDR3 spans 15 residues. V lost 3 bases and J lost 4, with 14 bases in between. CDR3 DNA: TGTGCCAGCAGCGCTCAGGGGCATGCGGGAAACACCATATATTTT. It encodes CASSAQGHAGNTIYF.

V and J are TRBV2 and TRBJ2-5; perhaps TRBD2 as D (5 bases). Trimming took off 7 bases at V and 4 bases at J, with 16 bases between the two ends. The CDR3 consists of 14 residues. Germline V gives CDR1 SNHLY, CDR2 FYNNEI. CDR3 DNA sequence: TGTGCCAGCACCGCTCAACTAGTAGGAGAGACCCAGTACTTC. As protein: CASTAQLVGETQYF.

The genes are TRBV20-1 and TRBJ2-7; D possibly uses TRBD1 or TRBD2 (5 bases each). CDR1 DFQATT and CDR2 SNEGSKA come from the germline V gene (reference sequence). The CDR3 totals 11 residues. Trimming took off 2 bases at V and 5 bases at J, with 7 bases between the two ends. The DNA for the CDR3 is TGCAGTGCTAGAAGGGGAGACGAGCAGTACTTC. Translated: CSARRGDEQYF.

The V and J genes are TRBV18 and TRBJ2-1; D unresolved. The CDR3 spans 16 residues. In germline, CDR1 is KGHSH, CDR2 LQKENI. V was clipped by 1 base and J by 3 bases, with 13 bases between them. CDR3 in DNA: TGTGCCAGCTCACCACTAAGGCCTAAGGGCTACAATGAGCAGTTCTTC. It is translated as CASSPLRPKGYNEQFF.

The rearrangement links TRBV11-3 to TRBJ2-2; D not resolved. Germline CDR1 and CDR2: SGHNT and YENEEA. CDR3 length: 14 residues. Trimming took 5 bases from V and 1 from J, leaving 8 bases between them. The CDR3: CASSTDGNTGELFF. The CDR3 region has the DNA TGTGCCAGCAGCACGGACGGGAACACCGGGGAGCTGTTTTTT.

This clone was seen once. The rearrangement uses TRBV25-1 and TRBJ2-7, with a possible D match to TRBD1 (6 bases). CDR1 is MGHDK, CDR2 SYGVNS, per germline. The CDR3 totals 14 residues. The V end lost 7 bases, the J end lost 5 bases, and 18 bases lay between the germline ends. This CDR3 reads CASTFTGSGDEQYF. In DNA, the CDR3 is TGTGCCAGCACCTTTACAGGGTCTGGGGACGAGCAGTACTTC.

The V and J genes are TRBV28 and TRBJ1-4; D may be TRBD1 (5 bases). Germline V lookup: CDR1 MDHEN, CDR2 SYDVKM. The length of the CDR3 is 18 residues. Trimming took off 2 bases at V and 3 bases at J, with 19 bases between the two ends. The CDR3 region is CASSLVGGPYGANEKLFF. The CDR3 nucleotides read TGTGCCAGCAGTTTAGTGGGGGGACCTTATGGCGCTAATGAAAAACTGTTTTTT.

The chain carries TRBV4-1 and TRBJ2-3; 10 bases align to TRBD2. Germline trimming cut 4 bases from V and 3 bases from J; bases unmatched to any gene: 7. The CDR3 covers 16 residues. Germline V lookup: CDR1 MGHRA, CDR2 YSYEKL. The CDR3 sequence: CASSPQRGGGTDTQYF. In DNA form, the CDR3 reads TGCGCCAGCAGCCCCCAGCGGGGGGGTGGGACAGATACGCAGTATTTT.

This clone came up once. This chain connects TRBV18 to TRBJ2-2; 8 nucleotides line up with TRBD2. CDR1 is KGHSH and CDR2 is LQKENI in the germline V gene. V was clipped by 1 base and J by 3 bases; unmatched bases: 4. The CDR3 extends over 16 amino acids. The CDR3 coding sequence is TGTGCCAGCTCACCACAGTCCGGGAGGGACACCGGGGAGCTGTTTTTT. Amino acid sequence: CASSPQSGRDTGELFF.